These 10 T cell receptor beta chains were sequenced from one sample in a study of technical replicates of blood from several donors. Using immunoSEQ multiplex PCR, the repertoire was profiled, and TCRdb retains in-frame clones only, with some absent. The table shows more than 70,000 clones, with about 92% occurring only once. Material for sequencing was T cells isolated from PBMCs. Receptors were obtained from a human donor in good health.

The chain is built from TRBV4-1 and TRBJ2-5; no definite D call. V dropped 2 bases and J dropped 4 bases, with 11 bases sitting between them. The CDR3 runs to 14 residues. From germline, CDR1 is MGHRA and CDR2 YSYEKL. The CDR3 loop is CASSQFQVRETQYF. The DNA of the CDR3 is TGCGCCAGCAGCCAATTCCAGGTTCGAGAGACCCAGTACTTC.

The chain joins TRBV7-9 to TRBJ1-2; no definite D call. This CDR3 region has 15 residues. CDR1 SEHNR and CDR2 FQNEAQ come from the germline V gene (reference sequence). V lost 2 bases and J 5 bases, leaving 15 bases between the germline ends. The CDR3 spells CASSLSPMSPYGYTF. The CDR3 region has the DNA TGTGCCAGCAGCTTATCTCCCATGAGCCCGTATGGCTACACCTTC.

This clone occurred once. V is TRBV7-9 and J is TRBJ2-3; 14 bases agree with TRBD2. Trimming cost V 5 bases and J 3 bases; bases outside gene matches: 7. The CDR3 spans 17 residues. CDR1 is SEHNR and CDR2 is FQNEAQ in the germline V gene (reference sequence). The CDR3 reads CASSPRLAGGITDTQYF. The CDR3 nucleotides are TGTGCCAGCAGCCCGAGACTAGCGGGGGGGATTACAGATACGCAGTATTTT.

This clone was counted a single time. V is TRBV30 and J is TRBJ2-1; TRBD1 matches at 8 bases. There are 13 residues in the CDR3. V lost 6 bases and J lost 7; bases outside the gene matches: 8. From germline, CDR1 is GTSNPN and CDR2 SVGIG (reference sequence). CDR3 region: CACTGTGGNEQFF. The CDR3 DNA reads as TGTGCCTGTACCGGGACAGGTGGAAATGAGCAGTTCTTC.

The chain's CDR3 is CASSSGELAGVYEQYF. The CDR3 coding sequence is TGTGCCAGCAGTTCGGGGGAATTAGCGGGAGTATACGAGCAGTACTTC. V gene TRBV27 combines with J gene TRBJ2-7, with 9 bases identical to TRBD2. The CDR3 covers 16 residues. Germline CDR1 MNHEY, CDR2 SMNVEV (reference sequence). J lost 4 bases, V lost 4 bases, and 11 bases had no gene match.

V gene TRBV13 combines with J gene TRBJ2-7; D may be TRBD2 (8 bases). The CDR3 sequence is 17 residues long. The germline V and J ends were trimmed by 4 bases and 2 bases, with 21 bases remaining between them. Germline V gene sequence: CDR1 PRHDT, CDR2 FYEKMQ (reference sequence). The CDR3 reads CASSSGGVGTSPYEQYF. CDR3 DNA: TGTGCCAGCAGCTCAGGGGGTGTGGGGACTAGTCCCTACGAGCAGTACTTC. The entire variable domain, with the rest obtained from reference TRBV13 and TRBJ2-7, is as follows: AAGVIQSPRHLIKEKRETATLKCYPIPRHDTVYWYQQGPGQDPQFLISFYEKMQSDKGSIPDRFSAQQFSDYHSELNMSSLELGDSALYFCASSSGGVGTSPYEQYFGPGTRLTVT.

The CDR3 loop is CASSIGGQYGYTF. CDR3 DNA: TGTGCCAGCAGCATAGGGGGACAGTATGGCTACACCTTC. The chain has TRBV27 and TRBJ1-2; 7 bases are shared with TRBD1. CDR1 MNHEY and CDR2 SMNVEV come from the germline V gene (reference sequence). The V segment lost 6 bases and the J segment 5 bases; nucleotides outside the gene matches: 6. There are 13 residues in the CDR3.

The chain joins TRBV5-5 to TRBJ1-3; possibly TRBD1 for D (6 bases). The CDR3 totals 16 residues. The ends were cut back, 0 bases at V and 4 bases at J, with 14 bases in the middle. Germline-derived CDR1 and CDR2 are SGHKS and YYEKEE (reference sequence). CDR3 coding DNA: TGTGCCAGCAGCTTGGTCACAGGGTCGGCCGGAAACACCATATATTTT. Protein: CASSLVTGSAGNTIYF.

This chain connects TRBV7-3 to TRBJ1-1; no clear D gene. The CDR3 sequence is 13 residues long. V shed 3 bases and J shed 1 base, with 6 bases lying between them. Germline CDR1 SGHTA, CDR2 FQGTGA. The CDR3 reads CASSFSGNTEAFF. The CDR3, as DNA: TGTGCCAGCAGCTTTTCAGGGAACACTGAAGCTTTCTTT.

The J gene is TRBJ1-1, the V gene TRBV5-1; D uncertain. CDR1 and CDR2 from the germline V gene are SGHRS and YFSETQ. The V and J ends lost 0 bases and 2 bases respectively, with 11 bases between them. This CDR3 has 15 amino acids. CDR3 region: CASSLVSVLNTEAFF. The CDR3, as DNA: TGCGCCAGCAGCTTGGTTTCGGTTCTCAACACTGAAGCTTTCTTT.